Each of the 20 T cell receptor beta chains below was sequenced from the same sample in a study. The protocol was immunoSEQ multiplex PCR, while the TCRdb copy is restricted to in-frame clones and leaves out a portion. The sample records some 48,000 clones, roughly 93% being singletons. Material for sequencing was PBMCs. The receptors shown here come from a middle-aged man with rheumatoid arthritis.

V usage is TRBV18 and J usage is TRBJ1-4; 7 bases line up with TRBD1. The CDR3 is made up of 14 amino acids. With 5 bases clipped from V and 4 bases from J, the junction kept 4 bases outside the gene matches. CDR1 KGHSH and CDR2 LQKENI come from the germline V gene. CDR3: CASSTGAGNEKLFF. CDR3 coding DNA: TGTGCCAGCTCAACAGGGGCCGGTAATGAAAAACTGTTTTTT.

The J gene is TRBJ2-1, the V gene TRBV24-1; D possibly corresponds to TRBD2 (5 bases). Trimming stripped 4 bases from V and 5 bases from J, with 5 bases between. The germline V gene has CDR1 KGHDR and CDR2 SFDVKD. This CDR3 is built from 12 residues. The CDR3 here is CATSERDNEQFF. The CDR3 DNA sequence: TGTGCCACCAGTGAGCGGGACAATGAGCAGTTCTTC.

V and J are TRBV3-1 (or the pseudogene TRBV3-2) and TRBJ2-7; tentatively, D is TRBD2 (5 bases). V gave up 1 base and J gave up 7 bases, with 14 bases separating them. Germline CDR1 and CDR2: LGHDT and YNNKEL (reference sequence). This CDR3 is 14 amino acids long. CDR3 residues: CASSQGGSVQEQYF. DNA of the CDR3: TGTGCCAGCAGCCAAGGAGGGTCGGTCCAAGAGCAGTACTTC.

The CDR3 DNA reads as TGTGCCAGCAGTTTAATCCCGACTACCTCCTACAATGAGCAGTTCTTC. It encodes CASSLIPTTSYNEQFF. V is TRBV28 and J is TRBJ2-1, with D perhaps matching TRBD2 (5 bases). With 2 bases removed from V and 0 bases from J, the gap between germline ends came to 11 bases. CDR3 size: 16 residues. The germline CDR1 and CDR2 sequences are MDHEN and SYDVKM.

This chain joins TRBV10-3 and TRBJ2-2, with D uncertain. Looked up from germline, CDR1 is ENHRY and CDR2 is SYGVKD. Trimming took off 2 bases at V and 0 bases at J, with 10 bases between the two ends. The CDR3 has 16 residues. CDR3 region: CAISEVGLTNTGELFF. The CDR3 DNA reads TGTGCCATCAGTGAGGTTGGGCTAACGAACACCGGGGAGCTGTTTTTT.

The chain couples TRBV7-2 to TRBJ2-3, with 14 bases fitting TRBD2. Per the germline V gene, CDR1 is SGHTA and CDR2 is FQGNSA. The CDR3 covers 15 residues. V dropped 4 bases and J dropped 4; count of bases not matched to a gene: 1. CDR3 in amino acids: CASSWGLAGADTQYF. Written as DNA, the CDR3 is TGTGCCAGCAGCTGGGGACTAGCGGGGGCAGATACGCAGTATTTT.

This chain connects TRBV14 to TRBJ2-6; a possible D gene is TRBD1 (6 bases). This CDR3 is 16 amino acids long. Trimming cost V 1 base and J 0 bases, with 7 bases left between them. Germline CDR1 reads SGHDN; CDR2 reads FVKESK. The CDR3 DNA reads TGTGCCAGCAGCCAAGGGACAGCCTCTGGGGCCAACGTCCTGACTTTC. Translated: CASSQGTASGANVLTF.

This clone has a single count. V and J are TRBV4-3 and TRBJ2-3, with 11 bases lining up with TRBD2. The CDR3 is 19 amino acids. CDR1 is LGHNA and CDR2 is YSLEER in the germline V gene. V was pared by 4 bases and J by 1 base, with 13 bases of the junction left unmatched. The CDR3 sequence is CASSRALAGGPRGTDTQYF. The CDR3, as DNA: TGCGCCAGCAGCCGCGCCTTAGCGGGAGGGCCTCGGGGCACAGATACGCAGTATTTT.

This chain connects TRBV30 to TRBJ1-2; 8 nucleotides line up with TRBD1. The J segment lost 2 bases and the V segment lost 4 bases, leaving 3 bases of the junction unmatched. CDR3 length: 13 residues. In germline, CDR1 is GTSNPN, CDR2 SVGIG (reference sequence). CDR3 nucleotides: TGTGCCTGGATGGACAGGGAAAACTATGGCTACACCTTC. Its translation: CAWMDRENYGYTF.

This clone was observed a single time. V usage is TRBV18 and J usage is TRBJ2-7, with TRBD2 matching over 9 bases. The CDR3 spans 14 residues. From germline, CDR1 is KGHSH and CDR2 LQKENI. The J segment lost 5 bases and the V segment lost 3 bases, leaving 5 bases of the junction unmatched. CDR3 sequence (DNA): TGTGCCAGCTCACCGCGGGAGGGCCTCAACGAGCAGTACTTC. This sequence encodes CASSPREGLNEQYF.

The chain employs TRBV19 and TRBJ2-7; D may be TRBD1 (5 bases). Germline assignment: CDR1 LNHDA and CDR2 SQIVND (reference sequence). V was cut by 5 bases and J by 3 bases, with 14 bases left in between. The CDR3 extends over 14 amino acids. The CDR3 DNA is TGTGCCAGTAGTTTGAACCCAGGGTACTACGAGCAGTACTTC. It encodes CASSLNPGYYEQYF.

This clone was seen only once. The V gene is TRBV27, the J gene TRBJ1-2; D call uncertain. V lost 6 bases and J 6 bases, leaving 17 bases between the germline ends. The V gene's germline CDR1 is MNHEY and CDR2 SMNVEV (reference sequence). The CDR3 is 14 residues long. This chain's CDR3 is CASSHLSLADGYTF. The CDR3, as DNA: TGTGCCAGCAGCCACCTAAGCTTAGCGGATGGCTACACCTTC.

This clone was counted a single time. The V gene is TRBV9, the J gene TRBJ2-5; D may be TRBD2 (5 bases). CDR1 and CDR2 from the germline V gene are SGDLS and YYNGEE. This CDR3 has 16 residues. Trimming shortened V by 5 bases and J by 1 base, and 18 bases separated the two germline ends. The CDR3 coding sequence is TGTGCCAGCAGTCGTTCGGGTAGCGCGAGCCAAGAGACCCAGTACTTC. This gives the protein CASSRSGSASQETQYF.

The gene calls are TRBV21-1 and TRBJ2-1; the DNA was not used to check the table's D call, TRBD2. TRBV21-1 is noted as a pseudogene. The CDR3 has 15 amino acids. The CDR3 bases are TGTGCCAGCAGCCGGGGGAGTAGCTCCTACAATGAGCAGTTCTTC. Protein sequence: CASSRGSSSYNEQFF.

The J gene is TRBJ1-2, the V gene TRBV18; 9 bases align to TRBD1. In germline, CDR1 is KGHSH, CDR2 LQKENI. This CDR3 is built from 15 residues. After removal of 3 bases from V and 4 bases from J, the junction contained 6 bases not matched to a gene. Here the CDR3 reads CASSPQGQGIYGYTF. As DNA, the CDR3 is TGTGCCAGCTCACCTCAGGGACAGGGAATCTATGGCTACACCTTC. The full variable domain, rest sourced from reference TRBV18 and TRBJ1-2, is NAGVMQNPRHLVRRRGQEARLRCSPMKGHSHVYWYRQLPEEGLKFMVYLQKENIIDESGMPKERFSAEFPKEGPSILRIQQVVRGDSAAYFCASSPQGQGIYGYTFGSGTRLTVV.

V and J are TRBV9 and TRBJ2-5; the D gene could be TRBD1 or TRBD2 (5 bases each). The CDR3 covers 14 residues. Per germline, CDR1 SGDLS and CDR2 YYNGEE. Trimming took off 4 bases at V and 1 base at J, with 11 bases between the two ends. The CDR3 region has the DNA TGTGCCAGCAGCACCGTGGGGACCCAAGAGACCCAGTACTTC. This gives the protein CASSTVGTQETQYF. Using reference TRBV9 and TRBJ2-5 for the parts outside the CDR3, the full variable domain is DSGVTQTPKHLITATGQRVTLRCSPRSGDLSVYWYQQSLDQGLQFLIQYYNGEERAKGNILERFSAQQFPDLHSELNLSSLELGDSALYFCASSTVGTQETQYFGPGTRLLVL.

This chain joins TRBV7-2 and TRBJ2-3; no definite D call. Germline V gene data show CDR1 as SGHTA and CDR2 as FQGNSA. This CDR3 is built from 12 residues. Trimming pared 2 bases from V and 3 bases from J, leaving 3 bases between. The CDR3 is CASSLYTDTQYF. In DNA, the CDR3 is TGTGCCAGCAGCTTATATACAGATACGCAGTATTTT. The complete variable domain, with remaining parts taken from reference TRBV7-2 and TRBJ2-3, reads GAGVSQSPSNKVTEKGKDVELRCDPISGHTALYWYRQSLGQGLEFLIYFQGNSAPDKSGLPSDRFSAERTGGSVSTLTIQRTQQEDSAVYLCASSLYTDTQYFGPGTRLTVL.

On this clone itself: Germline and junction disagree at one end, which may indicate a read error. The chain uses TRBV7-7 and TRBJ2-1, with D possibly TRBD1 on 7 matching bases. This CDR3 contains 13 residues. The germline gives CDR1 SSHAT, CDR2 FNYEAQ (reference sequence). The CDR3 DNA reads TGTGCTAGCAGCCAGGGGGGAACGACTGAGCAGTTCTTC. Encoded protein: CASSQGGTTEQFF. Together with reference TRBV7-7 and TRBJ2-1, the CDR3 gives the full variable domain: GAGVSQSPRYKVTKRGQDVTLRCDPISSHATLYWYQQALGQGPEFLTYFNYEAQPDKSGLPSDRFSAERPEGSISTLTIQRTEQRDSAMYRCASSQGGTTEQFFGPGTRLTVL.

The rearrangement joins TRBV6-2 or TRBV6-3 to TRBJ1-2, with D hard to call. The CDR3 totals 15 residues. Trimming stripped 5 bases from V and 8 bases from J, with 21 bases between. Germline V gene sequence: CDR1 MNHEY, CDR2 SVGEGT. This CDR3 is CASSTRTSPWVGYTF. Written as DNA, the CDR3 is TGTGCCAGCAGTACCAGGACCAGTCCTTGGGTCGGCTACACCTTC.

This sequence joins TRBV2 and TRBJ1-2; TRBD1 matches 7 bases. V lost 4 bases to trimming and J lost 7 bases; unmatched junction nucleotides: 12. Germline V gives CDR1 SNHLY, CDR2 FYNNEI. This CDR3 is 15 amino acids long. CDR3 in amino acids: CASSGEQGTVGGYTF. CDR3 coding DNA: TGTGCCAGCAGTGGCGAACAGGGGACTGTCGGTGGCTACACCTTC. Filled out from reference TRBV2 and TRBJ1-2, the complete variable domain reads EPEVTQTPSHQVTQMGQEVILRCVPISNHLYFYWYRQILGQKVEFLVSFYNNEISEKSEIFDDQFSVERPDGSNFTLKIRSTKLEDSAMYFCASSGEQGTVGGYTFGSGTRLTVV.